A single T cell receptor beta chain is shown here with its context. At least ten counts were recorded for this clonotype. Its antigen target is currently unknown. No much larger clone exists at a distance of one base, and base qualities are not known. Trimming at the junction amounts to 7 bases on V and 0 bases on J, and the germline ends lie 19 bases apart. CDR1 SGHTA and CDR2 FQGNSA are derived from the germline V gene. Spanning cysteine to phenylalanine, the CDR3 consists of 16 amino acids. Just CDR3 DNA is preserved here, 48 bases in frame from base 1. Preparation of the library involved 5' RACE. The instrument given in TCRdb is Illumina MiSeq. TCRdb passed the public sequencing reads through fastp at Q25 and MiXCR, retaining productive beta sequences. For every CDR3 protein sequence, its rows merge into one entry that carries the most common genes and DNA. The sample includes about 41,000 distinct CDR3 sequences, with approximately 4.9% observed a single time. The ten largest clonotypes hold around 9.6% of the sample.

This sample is drawn from a study of T cells of healthy individuals listed by TCRdb under 2018. The chain links TRBV7-2 with TRBJ2-7; no D gene can be assigned with confidence. The clonotype originates from a human donor in good health. The DNA reads TGTGCCAGCATTATGAACTCCGGACCCTACTCCTACGAGCAGTACTTC. It specifies CASIMNSGPYSYEQYF.